These 27 T cell receptor beta chains were all obtained from the same sample, sequenced in a study of metastatic and nonmetastatic thyroid tumors. TCRdb reprocessed the PCR reads via MiXCR. The sample lists 15,000 to 20,000 clones, approximately 14% occurring once. No patient received treatment before thyroid surgery. Sequences were obtained from blood. The receptors originated from a female donor with papillary thyroid cancer or a benign thyroid nodule (not recorded which). Some clones in this sample may be carry-over from other donors' samples.

The genes are TRBV2 and TRBJ2-5; 8 nucleotides align to TRBD1. The J segment lost 5 bases and the V segment lost 5 bases, leaving 1 base of the junction unmatched. CDR1 and CDR2 from the germline V gene are SNHLY and FYNNEI. This CDR3 spans 12 amino acids. As DNA, the CDR3 is TGTGCCAGCAGTTACAGGGGGGAGACCCAGTACTTC. Protein: CASSYRGETQYF.

This clone was recorded a few times. This may be a read error: a much more frequent sequence differs by one nucleotide. The genes are TRBV27 and TRBJ1-1; D unclear. Trimming removed 7 bases from V and 0 bases from J, with 12 bases in between. CDR1 MNHEY and CDR2 SMNVEV come from the germline V gene (reference sequence). This CDR3 is 14 amino acids long. Written as DNA, the CDR3 is TGTGCCAGCAACTATCGGGATATGAACACTGAAGCTTTCTTT. As protein: CASNYRDMNTEAFF.

This clone was seen repeatedly, ten times or more. This chain links TRBV6-1 with TRBJ1-3; TRBD1 is a possible D gene (6 bases). The CDR3 runs to 17 residues. Trimming cost V 3 bases and J 0 bases, with 15 bases left between them. Per germline, CDR1 MNHNS and CDR2 SASEGT. This CDR3 reads CASSDPGHPHSGNTIYF. CDR3 in DNA: TGTGCCAGCAGTGACCCGGGACATCCTCACTCTGGAAACACCATATATTTT.

The chain links TRBV6-4 to TRBJ2-2; 7 bases are shared with TRBD1. CDR1 is MRHNA and CDR2 is SNTAGT in the germline V gene. There are 14 residues in the CDR3. The J segment lost 4 bases and the V segment lost 10 bases, leaving 9 bases of the junction unmatched. The CDR3 here is CAIGEGQSTGELFF. DNA of the CDR3: TGTGCCATCGGTGAGGGACAGTCCACCGGGGAGCTGTTTTTT.

The sample holds many counts of this clone. This chain links TRBV20-1 with TRBJ1-1; a possible D gene is TRBD1 (5 bases). Germline CDR1 reads DFQATT; CDR2 reads SNEGSKA (reference sequence). The CDR3 has 14 residues. Trimming shortened V by 5 bases and J by 5 bases, and 18 bases separated the two germline ends. This chain's CDR3 is CSAPSTRGNTEAFF. For the CDR3, the DNA is TGCAGTGCTCCCAGCACCCGGGGGAATACTGAAGCTTTCTTT.

The sample holds a few counts of this clone. It may be a read error: a sequence one base away is much more abundant. The gene calls are TRBV6-2 or TRBV6-3 and TRBJ2-1; 10 positions agree with TRBD2. The germline V gene has CDR1 MNHEY and CDR2 SVGEGT. The CDR3 extends over 19 amino acids. V shed 5 bases, J shed 2 bases, and the junction held 15 bases outside the gene matches. CDR3 bases: TGTGCCAGCAGTCCCCTGTTACTAAGAAGCGGGGGGGCCTACAATGAGCAGTTCTTC. It codes for CASSPLLLRSGGAYNEQFF.

This clone was picked up many times. This chain joins TRBV7-7 and TRBJ2-5; 8 nucleotides match TRBD1. Germline V gene lookup returns CDR1 SSHAT and CDR2 FNYEAQ (reference sequence). This CDR3 is built from 13 residues. V lost 5 bases, J lost 4 bases, and 3 bases stayed unmatched. The CDR3 coding sequence is TGTGCCAGCAGCCTCGACAGGGGAGAGACCCAGTACTTC. Its protein is CASSLDRGETQYF.

V is TRBV12-3 or TRBV12-4 and J is TRBJ2-7; 10 bases are a match to TRBD1. The ends lost 6 bases at V and 4 bases at J; junction bases unmatched: 6. This CDR3 region has 14 residues. CDR3 residues: CASRRTGGMYEQYF. CDR3 nucleotide sequence: TGTGCCAGCAGAAGGACAGGGGGAATGTACGAGCAGTACTTC.

In this sample, this clone turned up a few times. A much larger clone lies a single base off, so this may be a read error. The rearrangement links TRBV2 to TRBJ1-5; no firm D call. The V and J ends lost 4 bases and 5 bases respectively, with 12 bases between them. The CDR3 loop spans 14 amino acids. Per the germline V gene, CDR1 is SNHLY and CDR2 is FYNNEI. The CDR3 DNA reads as TGTGCCAGCAGTGCCTGGACGTCGTATCAGCCCCAGCATTTT. It specifies CASSAWTSYQPQHF. Complete variable domain (other parts from reference TRBV2 and TRBJ1-5): EPEVTQTPSHQVTQMGQEVILRCVPISNHLYFYWYRQILGQKVEFLVSFYNNEISEKSEIFDDQFSVERPDGSNFTLKIRSTKLEDSAMYFCASSAWTSYQPQHFGDGTRLSIL.

This clone was recorded many times. The chain uses TRBV7-6 and TRBJ1-1; possibly TRBD1 for D (5 bases). V gave up 1 base and J gave up 3 bases, with 9 bases separating them. This CDR3 spans 14 amino acids. Germline lookup yields CDR1 SGHVS and CDR2 FNYEAQ. In DNA form, the CDR3 reads TGTGCCAGCAGCTTAGAGGGGATGGACACTGAAGCTTTCTTT. This codes for CASSLEGMDTEAFF. Full variable domain (remainder filled in from reference TRBV7-6 and TRBJ1-1): GAGVSQSPRYKVTKRGQDVALRCDPISGHVSLYWYRQALGQGPEFLTYFNYEAQQDKSGLPNDRFSAERPEGSISTLTIQRTEQRDSAMYRCASSLEGMDTEAFFGQGTRLTVV.

This clone is labeled medium-sized. The V and J genes are TRBV15 and TRBJ1-2; 7 bases line up with TRBD1. Germline-derived CDR1 and CDR2 are LNHNV and YYDKDF (reference sequence). With 6 bases clipped from V and 7 bases from J, the junction kept 5 bases outside the gene matches. This CDR3 is built from 12 residues. As DNA, the CDR3 is TGTGCCACCAGTGAGGGGGCCGGTGGCTACACCTTC. Its translation is CATSEGAGGYTF.

This clone was picked up many times. The CDR3 DNA follows: TGCAGTGCTAGACATGCAGTGGTCACTGAAGCTTTCTTT. Protein: CSARHAVVTEAFF. The gene calls are TRBV20-1 and TRBJ1-1; D gene unclear. The CDR3 extends over 13 amino acids. V dropped 2 bases and J dropped 4 bases, with 11 bases sitting between them. The germline CDR1 and CDR2 sequences are DFQATT and SNEGSKA (reference sequence).

This clone was detected many times. One end of the junction is discordant with germline, which a read error may explain. The sample carries other DNA sequences with the same CDR3. The chain has TRBV7-9 and TRBJ1-2; maybe TRBD1 (6 bases). CDR1 SEHNR and CDR2 FQNEAQ come from the germline V gene (reference sequence). The CDR3 sequence is 13 residues long. The CDR3 loop is CASSFAGARGYTF. CDR3 nucleotide sequence: TGCGCCAGCAGCTTTGCAGGGGCGCGTGGCTACACCTTC.

This clone was counted between two and nine times. The same CDR3 also results from other DNA sequences found in this sample. The rearrangement joins TRBV20-1 to TRBJ1-1; D gene unclear. The CDR3 totals 11 residues. CDR1 and CDR2 from the germline V gene are DFQATT and SNEGSKA (reference sequence). The V gene lost 3 bases and the J gene lost 2 bases, with 4 bases spanning the gap. The CDR3 protein is CSARVNTEAFF. As DNA, the CDR3 is TGCAGTGCTAGGGTAAACACTGAAGCTTTCTTT.

This clone was picked up many times. The V and J genes are TRBV19 and TRBJ2-2, with 10 bases aligning to TRBD1. CDR1 and CDR2 from the germline V gene are LNHDA and SQIVND (reference sequence). With 6 bases clipped from V and 1 base from J, the junction kept 8 bases outside the gene matches. The CDR3 contains 17 residues. The CDR3: CASRRVGTGVNTGELFF. CDR3 in DNA: TGTGCCAGTAGACGGGTCGGGACAGGGGTGAACACCGGGGAGCTGTTTTTT.

In its sample, this clone was seen many times. The chain couples TRBV5-1 to TRBJ1-1; 8 bases align to TRBD1. The CDR3 has 17 residues. With 1 base clipped from V and 0 bases from J, the junction kept 8 bases outside the gene matches. The V gene's germline CDR1 is SGHRS and CDR2 YFSETQ. CDR3 protein: CASSLPGRTGLNTEAFF. The CDR3 nucleotides are TGCGCCAGCAGCTTGCCCGGCAGGACAGGGCTGAACACTGAAGCTTTCTTT.

This clone appeared many times. V usage is TRBV19 and J usage is TRBJ1-4, with unresolved D. V was cut by 5 bases and J by 7 bases, with 14 bases left in between. CDR1 is LNHDA and CDR2 is SQIVND in the germline V gene (reference sequence). The CDR3 length is 14 residues. DNA of the CDR3: TGTGCCAGTAGTTCAGCGGCAGCCGGTGAAAAACTGTTTTTT. It codes for CASSSAAAGEKLFF.

This clone was detected ten times or more. This sequence joins TRBV7-2 and TRBJ2-5; D is perhaps TRBD2 (7 bases). The CDR3 covers 16 residues. Germline CDR1 reads SGHTA; CDR2 reads FQGNSA. The V gene lost 7 bases and the J gene lost 5 bases, with 23 bases spanning the gap. The CDR3 bases are TGTGCCAGCACCTCTCGGGGGAGGGCGGGGGCGGAGACCCAGTACTTC. Amino acids: CASTSRGRAGAETQYF.

This clone has ten or more counts. J is TRBJ1-1 and V is TRBV4-2; D gene uncertain. In germline, CDR1 is LGHNA, CDR2 YNFKEQ. The CDR3 spans 17 residues. Trimming stripped 0 bases from V and 0 bases from J, with 14 bases between. CDR3 amino acids: CASSQERSRSVNTEAFF. The CDR3 nucleotides are TGTGCCAGCAGCCAAGAAAGGTCACGGAGCGTGAACACTGAAGCTTTCTTT.

This clone is medium-sized in the sample. V gene TRBV7-2 combines with J gene TRBJ1-6; no clear D. Trimming pared 1 base from V and 6 bases from J, leaving 13 bases between. Germline assignment: CDR1 SGHTA and CDR2 FQGNSA. The CDR3 contains 16 residues. The CDR3 spells CASSLGVRALNSPLHF. CDR3 coding DNA: TGTGCCAGCAGCTTAGGGGTTCGGGCCCTTAATTCACCCCTCCACTTT.

This clone has a count of ten or more. This sequence joins TRBV5-1 and TRBJ2-5, with D perhaps TRBD2 (5 bases). This CDR3 comprises 13 residues. V was pared by 5 bases and J by 5 bases, with 13 bases between. Per germline, CDR1 SGHRS and CDR2 YFSETQ. The CDR3 sequence: CASRGSWEETQYF. In DNA form, the CDR3 reads TGCGCCAGCAGGGGGTCTTGGGAGGAGACCCAGTACTTC.

The count of this clone is one. CDR3 nucleotides: TGTGCCTGGAGTGTGAGGGCGGGACGATCCTACGAGCAGTACTTC. It is translated as CAWSVRAGRSYEQYF. V gene TRBV30 combines with J gene TRBJ2-7, with D tentatively TRBD2 (6 bases). Trimming stripped 0 bases from V and 1 base from J, with 13 bases between. CDR1 and CDR2 from the germline V gene are GTSNPN and SVGIG (reference sequence). The CDR3 runs 15 residues.

There are many counts of this clone. The chain uses TRBV6-1 and TRBJ2-4; D gene unclear. V was shortened by 5 bases and J by 6 bases, with 14 bases between the two germline ends. Germline CDR1 is MNHNS and CDR2 is SASEGT. CDR3 length equals 14 residues. This CDR3 is CASSYFRAANIQYF. The CDR3 nucleotides read TGTGCCAGCAGTTATTTTCGGGCGGCAAACATTCAGTACTTC.

This clone has at least ten counts. The chain has TRBV3-1 and TRBJ2-2; D is possibly TRBD1 or TRBD2 (5 bases each). V was cut by 0 bases and J by 5 bases, with 13 bases left in between. Germline V gives CDR1 LGHDT, CDR2 YNNKEL (reference sequence). The CDR3 consists of 16 residues. The CDR3 nucleotides read TGTGCCAGCAGCCAAGATCGGGACCCCGGGACCGGGGAGCTGTTTTTT. Its protein product is CASSQDRDPGTGELFF.

This clone was found many times. The rearrangement joins TRBV4-1 to TRBJ1-2; no definite D call. The ends were cut back, 4 bases at V and 5 bases at J, with 11 bases in the middle. This CDR3 is 13 amino acids long. Per germline, CDR1 MGHRA and CDR2 YSYEKL. The CDR3 loop reads CASSRQGRYGYTF. The CDR3 DNA reads TGCGCCAGCAGCCGCCAAGGCAGATATGGCTACACCTTC.

This clone was counted many times. In DNA, the CDR3 is TGCGCCAGCAGCTTGCTTGTCGGCTCTGGAAACACCATATATTTT. Protein product: CASSLLVGSGNTIYF. The rearrangement joins TRBV5-1 to TRBJ1-3; D uncertain. Germline CDR1 SGHRS, CDR2 YFSETQ. This CDR3 has 15 amino acids. With 1 base removed from V and 0 bases from J, the gap between germline ends came to 8 bases.

J is TRBJ2-1 and V is TRBV6-1; 7 nucleotides match TRBD1. The CDR3 is 13 residues long. CDR1 is MNHNS, CDR2 SASEGT, per germline. V lost 6 bases, J lost 8 bases, and 7 bases stayed unmatched. The CDR3 coding sequence is TGTGCCAGCAGCTTCCGACAGGGTTATGAGCAGTTCTTC. Its translation: CASSFRQGYEQFF.